The clone carrying this T cell receptor beta chain was seen more than once but under ten times. Its antigen is not identified. This sample was taken from a study of T cells in Graves' hyperthyroidism and ophthalmopathy. General observations from the study: Among thyroid clonotypes expanded above 0.001, most also appeared in blood. It was a median around 6 months before onset that the model predicted ophthalmopathy.

TCR beta CDR3 regions were amplified from RNA. HTBI primers were used for first-round RT-PCR of the TCR CDR3. MiXCR was run by TCRdb on the multiplex PCR reads, yielding one entry per CDR3 protein. The sample includes about 480,000 distinct CDR3 sequences, approximately 15% of them seen just once. Sequencing was performed on blood. This TCR was recovered from a woman aged 18-35 years with Graves' hyperthyroidism.

The CDR3 region has the DNA TGTGACTACCCCCATGCGGCGGTCTATGGCTACACCTTC. Amino acids: CDYPHAAVYGYTF. This rearrangement joins TRBV19 to TRBJ1-2, with unresolved D. The CDR3 length is 13 residues. Germline CDR1 LNHDA, CDR2 SQIVND (reference sequence).